These 17 T cell receptor beta chains were all obtained from the same sample, sequenced in a study of control samples from healthy donors and cancer patients (TCRdb year 2020). The receptor library was made with the immunoSEQ multiplex PCR assay. The table was pulled from immuneACCESS by TCRdb, which kept in-frame rearrangements only. Such tables lose some clones; where checked, under half of the loss comes from unresolved V genes, and the rest has no known cause. This sample holds 50,000 to 65,000 clones; over 75% were observed only once. Clones ranked in the top ten supply roughly 1.2% of the sample. Sequencing was performed on PBMCs. These receptors originate from a woman in her 50s with colorectal cancer.

J is TRBJ1-2 and V is TRBV9; D is unresolved. The CDR3 sequence is 16 residues long. The V gene lost 4 bases and the J gene lost 4 bases, with 20 bases spanning the gap. Germline V CDR1 and CDR2: SGDLS, YYNGEE. CDR3 protein: CASSHAEGSGGYGYTF. CDR3 bases: TGTGCCAGCAGCCACGCGGAGGGCTCTGGCGGCTATGGCTACACCTTC.

The J gene is TRBJ2-2, the V gene TRBV3-1 (or the pseudogene TRBV3-2); 15 bases line up with TRBD2. Germline assignment: CDR1 LGHDT and CDR2 YNNKEL (reference sequence). The ends lost 6 bases at V and 4 bases at J; junction bases unmatched: 9. CDR3 length: 18 residues. CDR3 nucleotides: TGTGCCAGCAGTCGTGGACTAGCGGGAGGGTCGAGCACCGGGGAGCTGTTTTTT. This encodes CASSRGLAGGSSTGELFF.

The rearrangement joins TRBV6-5 to TRBJ2-2; D is perhaps TRBD1 (6 bases). This CDR3 comprises 15 residues. The germline V gene has CDR1 MNHEY and CDR2 SVGAGI. V lost 7 bases to trimming and J lost 3 bases, with 15 bases between them. The CDR3 coding sequence is TGTGCCAGCATAGGGGACAACCTCTACACCGGGGAGCTGTTTTTT. Translating it yields CASIGDNLYTGELFF.

Remarks on this clone: The sample has other DNA sequences that encode this CDR3 too. The rearrangement joins TRBV6-1 to TRBJ1-2; the D is unclear. The CDR3 consists of 11 residues. The ends were cut back, 3 bases at V and 5 bases at J, with 4 bases in the middle. From germline, CDR1 is MNHNS and CDR2 SASEGT. The CDR3 loop reads CASSEGYGYTF. The DNA for the CDR3 is TGTGCCAGCAGTGAGGGTTATGGCTACACCTTC.

J is TRBJ2-1 and V is TRBV5-1, with a tentative D call TRBD2 (5 bases). CDR3 size: 12 residues. Trimming removed 0 bases at V and 7 bases at J, with 5 bases between. Germline CDR1 SGHRS, CDR2 YFSETQ. CDR3 coding DNA: TGCGCCAGCAGCTTGGCGGGGAATGAGCAGTTCTTC. Its translation: CASSLAGNEQFF.

This clone showed up just a few times. This chain uses TRBV6-1 with TRBJ1-6; a possible D gene is TRBD1 (5 bases). With 2 bases removed from V and 9 bases from J, the gap between germline ends came to 14 bases. The CDR3 has 15 amino acids. CDR1 and CDR2 from the germline V gene are MNHNS and SASEGT. Here the CDR3 reads CASSESGGLGSPLHF. CDR3 nucleotides: TGTGCCAGCAGTGAATCCGGGGGGTTAGGTTCACCCCTCCACTTT.

The V call is TRBV10-3, the J call TRBJ2-7; a weak D match, TRBD1 (6 bases). Germline V CDR1 and CDR2: ENHRY, SYGVKD. Deletions cut 11 bases from V and 7 bases from J, with 27 bases between. There are 15 residues in the CDR3. This CDR3 is CASQGTTDRLGEQYF. CDR3 nucleotide sequence: TGTGCCTCTCAGGGGACCACAGATCGCTTGGGTGAGCAGTACTTC.

The count of this clone is one. The chain has TRBV6-6 and TRBJ1-2, with D possibly being TRBD1 (5 bases). V gave up 4 bases and J gave up 8 bases, with 11 bases separating them. Germline V lookup: CDR1 MNHNY, CDR2 SVGAGI (reference sequence). The CDR3 spans 12 residues. CDR3 region: CASSFGGDGYTF. The CDR3 DNA reads as TGTGCCAGCAGTTTTGGAGGGGACGGCTACACCTTC.

V gene TRBV20-1 combines with J gene TRBJ1-5, with a tentative D call TRBD1 (5 bases). Germline CDR1 is DFQATT and CDR2 is SNEGSKA (reference sequence). This CDR3 has 14 amino acids. Deletions cut 3 bases from V and 0 bases from J, with 9 bases between. The CDR3 DNA reads as TGCAGTGCTAGTTGGGGCGGTAGCAATCAGCCCCAGCATTTT. It codes for CSASWGGSNQPQHF.

This clone appeared once. The chain couples TRBV19 to TRBJ1-2, with TRBD1 matching over 9 bases. V lost 8 bases to trimming and J lost 4 bases; unmatched junction nucleotides: 11. The CDR3 spans 15 residues. Per the germline V gene, CDR1 is LNHDA and CDR2 is SQIVND (reference sequence). The CDR3 is CASHGRQGEGYGYTF. The CDR3 DNA follows: TGTGCCAGTCATGGCCGACAGGGGGAGGGCTATGGCTACACCTTC.

This chain connects TRBV5-1 to TRBJ2-1; 9 nucleotides agree with TRBD1. V lost 0 bases to trimming and J lost 7 bases; unmatched junction nucleotides: 8. The CDR3 is 16 residues long. CDR1 SGHRS and CDR2 YFSETQ come from the germline V gene. The CDR3 DNA is TGCGCCAGCAGCTTGGAACCGGGACAGGGTTATAATGAGCAGTTCTTC. This translates into CASSLEPGQGYNEQFF.

In regard to this clone: This CDR3 is also generated by other DNA sequences in the sample. This rearrangement joins TRBV12-3 or TRBV12-4 to TRBJ2-5; D might be TRBD1 (5 bases). The CDR3 totals 12 residues. The V gene lost 3 bases and the J gene lost 5 bases, with 7 bases spanning the gap. CDR3 protein: CASSLGQETQYF. As DNA, the CDR3 is TGTGCCAGCAGTTTGGGGCAGGAGACCCAGTACTTC.

Details on this clone: Additional DNA sequences in this sample encode the identical CDR3. The chain has TRBV20-1 and TRBJ2-7; the D is unclear. Germline values: CDR1 DFQATT, CDR2 SNEGSKA (reference sequence). The CDR3 runs 11 residues. The V and J ends lost 6 bases and 0 bases respectively, with 6 bases between them. CDR3 in DNA: TGCAGTGCCCAGACCTCCTACGAGCAGTACTTC. Its translation: CSAQTSYEQYF.

The V call is TRBV30, the J call TRBJ1-4; D is undetermined. The germline gives CDR1 GTSNPN, CDR2 SVGIG (reference sequence). Trimming left V 3 bases short and J 14 bases short, with 16 bases between. This CDR3 region has 12 residues. The CDR3 protein is CAWRVTGRRLFF. The CDR3 DNA is TGTGCCTGGAGAGTAACGGGGAGAAGGCTGTTTTTT.

CDR3 DNA: TGTGCCAGTACCTCACGAGGGACAGGATTCCAAGAGACCCAGTACTTC. Translated, it gives CASTSRGTGFQETQYF. J is TRBJ2-5 and V is TRBV19; 8 nucleotides align to TRBD1. Unmatched junction bases numbered 11, after V lost 7 bases and J lost 1 base. The germline gives CDR1 LNHDA, CDR2 SQIVND (reference sequence). The CDR3 spans 16 residues.

The chain combines TRBV6-4 with TRBJ2-1; the match to TRBD1 covers 8 bases. Trimming at V came to 7 bases and at J to 3 bases, leaving 5 bases not matched to a gene. The CDR3 is 14 residues long. The germline V gene has CDR1 MRHNA and CDR2 SNTAGT. For the CDR3, the DNA is TGTGCCAGCAAGAAACAGGGGGACTACAATGAGCAGTTCTTC. Residues: CASKKQGDYNEQFF.

This chain connects TRBV1 to TRBJ2-3; the table's D call, TRBD2, has no DNA check behind it. TRBV1 has pseudogene status. This CDR3 comprises 16 residues. DNA of the CDR3: TGCACCAGCAGCCCCGAGGGCGGGAGACGCACAGATACGCAGTATTTT. It is translated as CTSSPEGGRRTDTQYF.